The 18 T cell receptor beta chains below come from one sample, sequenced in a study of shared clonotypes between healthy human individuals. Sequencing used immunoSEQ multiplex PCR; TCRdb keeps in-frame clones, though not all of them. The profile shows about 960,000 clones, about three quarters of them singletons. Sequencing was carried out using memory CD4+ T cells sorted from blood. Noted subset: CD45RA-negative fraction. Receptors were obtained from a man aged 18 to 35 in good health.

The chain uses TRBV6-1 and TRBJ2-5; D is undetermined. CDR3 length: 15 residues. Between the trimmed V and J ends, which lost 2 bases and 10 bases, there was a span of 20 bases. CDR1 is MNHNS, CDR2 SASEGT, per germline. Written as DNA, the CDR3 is TGTGCCAGCAGTGAATTTATAGACCCCGTGGAAGGCCAGTACTTC. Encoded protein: CASSEFIDPVEGQYF.

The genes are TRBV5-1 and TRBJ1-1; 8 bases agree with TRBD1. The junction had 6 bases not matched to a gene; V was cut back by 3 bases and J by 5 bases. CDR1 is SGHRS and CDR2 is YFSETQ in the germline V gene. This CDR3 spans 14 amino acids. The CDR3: CASSSTGAWTEAFF. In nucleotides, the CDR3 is TGCGCCAGCAGCTCGACAGGGGCGTGGACTGAAGCTTTCTTT.

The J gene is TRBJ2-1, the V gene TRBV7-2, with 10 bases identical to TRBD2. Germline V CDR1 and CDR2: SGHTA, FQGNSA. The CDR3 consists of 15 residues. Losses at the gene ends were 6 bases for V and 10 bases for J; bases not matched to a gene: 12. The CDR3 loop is CASRTLAGVPSEQFF. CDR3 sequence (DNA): TGTGCCAGCAGAACTCTAGCGGGAGTCCCATCGGAGCAGTTCTTC.

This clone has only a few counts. CDR3 sequence: CASSSSDAGVYGELFF. Here the CDR3 DNA reads TGTGCCAGCAGCTCCTCCGACGCGGGAGTATACGGGGAGCTGTTTTTT. This sequence joins TRBV11-2 and TRBJ2-2, with TRBD2 matching over 7 bases. CDR1 and CDR2 from the germline V gene are SGHAT and FQNNGV. The CDR3 sequence is 16 residues long. Losses at the gene ends were 4 bases for V and 7 bases for J; bases not matched to a gene: 12. Full variable domain (rest looked up from reference TRBV11-2 and TRBJ2-2): EAGVAQSPRYKIIEKRQSVAFWCNPISGHATLYWYQQILGQGPKLLIQFQNNGVVDDSQLPKDRFSAERLKGVDSTLKIQPAKLEDSAVYLCASSSSDAGVYGELFFGEGSRLTVL.

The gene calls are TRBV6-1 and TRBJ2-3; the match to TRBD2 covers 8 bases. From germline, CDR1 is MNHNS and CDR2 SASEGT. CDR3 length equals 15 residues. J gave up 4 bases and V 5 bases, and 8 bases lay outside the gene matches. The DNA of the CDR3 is TGTGCCAGCAGTACGGGACTAGTCAACGCAGATACGCAGTATTTT. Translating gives CASSTGLVNADTQYF.

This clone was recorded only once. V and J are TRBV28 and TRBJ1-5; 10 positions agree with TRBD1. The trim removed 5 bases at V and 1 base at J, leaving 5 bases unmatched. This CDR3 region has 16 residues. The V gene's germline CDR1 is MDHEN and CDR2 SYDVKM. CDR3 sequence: CASSNRDRGSNQPQHF. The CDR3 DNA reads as TGTGCCAGCAGTAATCGGGACAGGGGAAGCAATCAGCCCCAGCATTTT.

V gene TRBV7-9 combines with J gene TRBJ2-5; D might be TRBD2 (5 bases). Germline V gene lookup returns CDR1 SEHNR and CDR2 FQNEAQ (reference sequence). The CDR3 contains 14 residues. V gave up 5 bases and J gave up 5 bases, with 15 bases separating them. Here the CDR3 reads CASSREGRVETQYF. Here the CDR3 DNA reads TGTGCCAGCAGCCGCGAGGGAAGGGTCGAGACCCAGTACTTC.

The CDR3 is CASSLEWGKKAQYF. The CDR3 DNA follows: TGCGCCAGCAGCTTGGAGTGGGGGAAGAAGGCGCAGTATTTT. The chain joins TRBV5-1 to TRBJ2-3; either TRBD1 or TRBD2 may fit D (5 bases each). Per the germline V gene, CDR1 is SGHRS and CDR2 is YFSETQ. Trimming took 0 bases from V and 10 from J, leaving 15 bases between them. The CDR3 loop spans 14 amino acids.

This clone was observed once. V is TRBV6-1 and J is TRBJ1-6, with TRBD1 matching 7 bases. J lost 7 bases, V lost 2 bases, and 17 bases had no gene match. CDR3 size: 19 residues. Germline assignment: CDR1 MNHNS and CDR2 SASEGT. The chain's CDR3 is CASSEIIGGLLRGNSPLHF. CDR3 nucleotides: TGTGCCAGCAGTGAAATCATAGGGGGCCTTCTTCGTGGGAATTCACCCCTCCACTTT.

The CDR3 is CASSFAPTSGGTYQETQYF. The CDR3 DNA is TGCGCCAGCAGCTTTGCCCCGACTAGCGGGGGGACTTATCAAGAGACCCAGTACTTC. The gene calls are TRBV5-1 and TRBJ2-5, with 13 bases lining up with TRBD2. The CDR3 extends over 19 amino acids. Germline CDR1 reads SGHRS; CDR2 reads YFSETQ. Trimming at V came to 2 bases and at J to 2 bases, leaving 12 bases not matched to a gene.

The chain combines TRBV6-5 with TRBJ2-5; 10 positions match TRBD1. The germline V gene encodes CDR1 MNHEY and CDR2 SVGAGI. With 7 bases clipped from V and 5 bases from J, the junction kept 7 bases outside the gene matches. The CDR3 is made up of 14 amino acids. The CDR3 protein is CASTRTGGIETQYF. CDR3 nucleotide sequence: TGTGCCAGCACTCGGACAGGGGGGATCGAGACCCAGTACTTC.

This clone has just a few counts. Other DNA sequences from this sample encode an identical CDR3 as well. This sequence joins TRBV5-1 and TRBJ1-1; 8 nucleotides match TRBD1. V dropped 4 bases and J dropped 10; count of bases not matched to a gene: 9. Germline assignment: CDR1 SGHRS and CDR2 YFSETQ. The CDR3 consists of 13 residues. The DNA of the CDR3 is TGCGCCAGCAGCCTAGACAGGGGTCGGGGAGCTTTCTTT. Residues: CASSLDRGRGAFF.

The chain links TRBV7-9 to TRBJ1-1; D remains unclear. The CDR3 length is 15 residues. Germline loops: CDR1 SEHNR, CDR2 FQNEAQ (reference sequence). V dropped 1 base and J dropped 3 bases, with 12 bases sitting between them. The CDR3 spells CASSLGTIGDTEAFF. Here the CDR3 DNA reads TGTGCCAGCAGCTTAGGAACCATAGGTGACACTGAAGCTTTCTTT.

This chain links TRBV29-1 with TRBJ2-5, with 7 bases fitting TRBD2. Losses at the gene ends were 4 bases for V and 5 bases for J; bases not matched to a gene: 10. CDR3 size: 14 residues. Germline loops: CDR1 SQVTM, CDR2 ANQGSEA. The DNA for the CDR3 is TGCAGCGTTGTCCGGGACTACAGAGAGGAGACCCAGTACTTC. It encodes CSVVRDYREETQYF.

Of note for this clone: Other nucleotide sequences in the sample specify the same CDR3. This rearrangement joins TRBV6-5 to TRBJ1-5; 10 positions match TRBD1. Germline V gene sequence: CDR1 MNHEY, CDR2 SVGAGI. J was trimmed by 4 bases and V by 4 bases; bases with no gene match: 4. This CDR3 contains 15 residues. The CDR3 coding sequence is TGTGCCAGCAGTTCCCGACAGGGGGCAAATCAGCCCCAGCATTTT. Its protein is CASSSRQGANQPQHF.

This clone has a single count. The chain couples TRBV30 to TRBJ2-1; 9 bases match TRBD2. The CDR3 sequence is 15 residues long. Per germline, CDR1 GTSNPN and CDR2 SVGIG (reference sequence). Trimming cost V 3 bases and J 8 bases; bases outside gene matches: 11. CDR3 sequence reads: CAWSSSGRPRDEQFF. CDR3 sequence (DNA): TGTGCCTGGAGCTCCAGCGGGAGGCCTAGGGATGAGCAGTTCTTC.

The DNA of the CDR3 is TGTGCGGCCGGGAACACTGAAGCTTTCTTT. It translates to CAAGNTEAFF. This chain uses TRBV7-2 with TRBJ1-1; D remains ambiguous. CDR3 size: 10 residues. Germline lookup yields CDR1 SGHTA and CDR2 FQGNSA.

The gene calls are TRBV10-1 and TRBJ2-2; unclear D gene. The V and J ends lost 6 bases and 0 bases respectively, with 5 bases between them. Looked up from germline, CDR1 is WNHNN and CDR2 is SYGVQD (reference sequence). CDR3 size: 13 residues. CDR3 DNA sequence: TGCGCCAGCAGCGCCACGAACACCGGGGAGCTGTTTTTT. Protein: CASSATNTGELFF.